A single sample gave rise to the 5 T cell receptor beta chains below, sequenced in a study of response to subunit inactivated influenza vaccine. TCRdb reprocessed the RT-PCR reads with MiXCR, giving one entry per CDR3 protein. The repertoire holds under 550,000 distinct CDR3 sequences, with 7.6% as singletons. The material was PBMCs from blood, obtained around 2 years after vaccination. The source of these receptors is a man between 50 and 69 years old who received an inactivated influenza vaccine.

This sequence joins TRBV3-1 and TRBJ2-3; D is unresolved. CDR3 length: 13 amino acids. Trimming took 3 bases from V and 4 from J, leaving 8 bases between them. Germline V CDR1 and CDR2: LGHDT, YNNKEL (reference sequence). CDR3 in DNA: TGTGCCAGCAGCCAGTTTTTGGCAGATACGCAGTATTTT. It translates to CASSQFLADTQYF.

This clonotype appeared many times. The V call is TRBV3-1, the J call TRBJ1-3; D perhaps matches TRBD1 (6 bases). CDR1 is LGHDT, CDR2 YNNKEL, per germline (reference sequence). This CDR3 is 16 amino acids long. The germline V and J ends were trimmed by 5 bases and 1 base, with 15 bases remaining between them. CDR3 loop: CASSSSLGASGNTIYF. The CDR3, as DNA: TGTGCCAGCAGCTCTTCTCTGGGGGCTTCTGGAAACACCATATATTTT.

CDR3 DNA: TGCGCCAGCAGCCAAGATGTTTTCGGGACAGTCGGAGAGCAGTTCTTC. This encodes CASSQDVFGTVGEQFF. The chain has TRBV4-3 and TRBJ2-1; 7 bases are a match to TRBD1. Germline assignment: CDR1 LGHNA and CDR2 YSLEER. The CDR3 has 16 amino acids. Trimming cost V 0 bases and J 10 bases; bases outside gene matches: 12.

This clonotype was counted a few times. The V call is TRBV27, the J call TRBJ2-1, with TRBD1 identical over 9 bases. The CDR3 contains 18 residues. CDR1 is MNHEY and CDR2 is SMNVEV in the germline V gene (reference sequence). J gave up 3 bases and V 3 bases, and 12 bases lay outside the gene matches. This CDR3 reads CASSFLGLGQGSYNEQFF. CDR3 nucleotides: TGTGCCAGCAGTTTCCTCGGCCTAGGACAGGGGAGCTACAATGAGCAGTTCTTC.

The chain combines TRBV7-3 with TRBJ2-2; 9 bases are shared with TRBD2. There are 15 residues in the CDR3. Germline V gene lookup returns CDR1 SGHTA and CDR2 FQGTGA. V gave up 3 bases and J gave up 6 bases; unmatched junction bases: 5. The CDR3 DNA reads TGTGCCAGCAGCTTCGGGACTAGCATTCCCGGGGAGCTGTTTTTT. Translating gives CASSFGTSIPGELFF.